What follows are 13 T cell receptor beta chains derived from one specimen sequenced in a study of patients and donors after allogeneic stem cell transplantation. TCRdb passed the RT-PCR reads through MiXCR, listing each CDR3 protein once. Among about 110,000 distinct CDR3 sequences listed, around 33% were seen once. Source material: blood, either unsorted or a sorted T cell fraction (not recorded which). These receptors were collected from a human donor who was either an allogeneic HSCT recipient or a stem cell or donor lymphocyte infusion donor (not recorded which). It is not recorded whose cells these are; they may come from a transplant donor.

In this sample, this clonotype turned up a few times. This sequence joins TRBV6-5 and TRBJ1-1; 8 nucleotides line up with TRBD1. J lost 5 bases, V lost 5 bases, and 4 bases had no gene match. CDR1 MNHEY and CDR2 SVGAGI come from the germline V gene. The CDR3 spans 13 residues. The CDR3 sequence is CASSGHRGTEAFF. The CDR3, as DNA: TGTGCCAGCAGTGGACACAGGGGGACTGAAGCTTTCTTT.

The chain couples TRBV5-4 to TRBJ2-6, with D uncertain. CDR3 length: 16 amino acids. Germline values: CDR1 SGHNT, CDR2 YYREEE (reference sequence). The V end was cut by 0 bases, the J end by 1 base, with 8 bases between. For the CDR3, the DNA is TGTGCCAGCAGCTTGGACGCCCAGTCTGGGGCCAACGTCCTGACTTTC. It encodes CASSLDAQSGANVLTF.

This chain links TRBV29-1 with TRBJ1-1; D perhaps matches TRBD1 (5 bases). The CDR3 has 13 amino acids. In germline, CDR1 is SQVTM, CDR2 ANQGSEA. V gave up 4 bases and J gave up 5 bases, with 14 bases separating them. The DNA of the CDR3 is TGCAGCGTTGGGGGGGGATTAGGGACTGAAGCTTTCTTT. It yields the protein CSVGGGLGTEAFF. Together with reference TRBV29-1 and TRBJ1-1, the CDR3 gives the full variable domain: SAVISQKPSRDICQRGTSLTIQCQVDSQVTMMFWYRQQPGQSLTLIATANQGSEATYESGFVIDKFPISRPNLTFSTLTVSNMSPEDSSIYLCSVGGGLGTEAFFGQGTRLTVV.

V and J are TRBV20-1 and TRBJ1-5; a possible D gene is TRBD1 (5 bases). This CDR3 is 14 amino acids long. With 1 base removed from V and 7 bases from J, the gap between germline ends came to 14 bases. Germline V gene data show CDR1 as DFQATT and CDR2 as SNEGSKA (reference sequence). CDR3 DNA: TGCAGTGCTAGAGTCGGGGGAACATTACAGCCCCAGCATTTT. As protein: CSARVGGTLQPQHF.

The chain uses TRBV7-9 and TRBJ1-1, with D unresolved. Trimming pared 8 bases from V and 1 base from J, leaving 8 bases between. CDR1 is SEHNR and CDR2 is FQNEAQ in the germline V gene (reference sequence). The CDR3 loop spans 12 amino acids. The CDR3 loop reads CASVPGNTEAFF. The CDR3 nucleotides are TGTGCCAGCGTCCCAGGGAACACTGAAGCTTTCTTT. Filled out from reference TRBV7-9 and TRBJ1-1, the complete variable domain reads DTGVSQNPRHKITKRGQNVTFRCDPISEHNRLYWYRQTLGQGPEFLTYFQNEAQLEKSRLLSDRFSAERPKGSFSTLEIQRTEQGDSAMYLCASVPGNTEAFFGQGTRLTVV.

The chain couples TRBV7-2 to TRBJ2-5; D remains ambiguous. This CDR3 is built from 14 residues. V lost 1 base, J lost 2 bases, and 8 bases lay in between. Germline values: CDR1 SGHTA, CDR2 FQGNSA. The CDR3 DNA sequence: TGTGCCAGCAGCTTAGGTCCTAGTCAAGAGACCCAGTACTTC. It translates to CASSLGPSQETQYF. The full variable domain, with the rest looked up from reference TRBV7-2 and TRBJ2-5, is GAGVSQSPSNKVTEKGKDVELRCDPISGHTALYWYRQSLGQGLEFLIYFQGNSAPDKSGLPSDRFSAERTGGSVSTLTIQRTQQEDSAVYLCASSLGPSQETQYFGPGTRLLVL.

There are a few counts of this clonotype. The chain carries TRBV24-1 and TRBJ2-1; D perhaps matches TRBD2 (6 bases). The CDR3 runs 16 residues. Trimming took off 0 bases at V and 0 bases at J, with 8 bases between the two ends. The germline V gene encodes CDR1 KGHDR and CDR2 SFDVKD. Here the CDR3 DNA reads TGTGCCACCAGTGATTTGGGGAGGAGCTCCTACAATGAGCAGTTCTTC. Its translation is CATSDLGRSSYNEQFF.

This clonotype has a handful of counts. The rearrangement joins TRBV11-2 to TRBJ2-2, with D unclear. This CDR3 has 11 amino acids. CDR1 is SGHAT, CDR2 FQNNGV, per germline. V shed 5 bases and J shed 7 bases, with 5 bases lying between them. The CDR3 nucleotides are TGTGCCAGCAGCCTCAGCGGGGAGCTGTTTTTT. Encoded protein: CASSLSGELFF.

DNA for the CDR3: TGTGCCAGCAGCGCCCGGGACAGCAAAAATCAGCCCCAGCATTTT. Translation gives CASSARDSKNQPQHF. The chain is built from TRBV7-2 and TRBJ1-5; 7 bases map to TRBD1. V lost 5 bases and J lost 4; bases outside the gene matches: 8. This CDR3 region has 15 residues. Germline-derived CDR1 and CDR2 are SGHTA and FQGNSA.

This clonotype has just a few counts. V gene TRBV12-3 or TRBV12-4 combines with J gene TRBJ2-1; possibly TRBD1 for D (5 bases). Trimming shortened V by 2 bases and J by 0 bases, and 14 bases separated the two germline ends. The length of the CDR3 is 17 residues. CDR3 loop: CASSLRGTESSYNEQFF. The CDR3 DNA follows: TGTGCCAGCAGTTTAAGGGGAACGGAGAGCTCCTACAATGAGCAGTTCTTC.

In this sample, this clonotype turned up many times. The rearrangement uses TRBV15 and TRBJ1-2, with a possible D match to TRBD1 (6 bases). The CDR3 extends over 14 amino acids. The V end lost 5 bases, the J end lost 8 bases, and 18 bases lay between the germline ends. CDR1 is LNHNV, CDR2 YYDKDF, per germline (reference sequence). The CDR3 protein is CATSREDRGGGYTF. DNA of the CDR3: TGTGCCACCAGCCGTGAGGACCGGGGGGGCGGCTACACCTTC.

In this sample, this clonotype turned up a few times. The chain uses TRBV5-1 and TRBJ2-7; D perhaps matches TRBD1 (5 bases). The CDR3 is 14 residues long. CDR1 is SGHRS and CDR2 is YFSETQ in the germline V gene. With 0 bases removed from V and 3 bases from J, the gap between germline ends came to 10 bases. The CDR3 here is CASSLVDSLYEQYF. The CDR3 DNA sequence: TGCGCCAGCAGCTTGGTCGACAGCCTCTACGAGCAGTACTTC.

This clonotype was counted ten times or more. This sequence joins TRBV5-1 and TRBJ1-2, with unresolved D. CDR1 is SGHRS and CDR2 is YFSETQ in the germline V gene. V was cut by 3 bases and J by 6 bases, with 9 bases left in between. This CDR3 has 12 residues. The CDR3 spells CASSSNRHGYTF. CDR3 sequence (DNA): TGCGCCAGCAGCTCCAATCGTCATGGCTACACCTTC.